The 7 T cell receptor beta chains in this list originate from one sample, sequenced in a study of cytomegalovirus exposure and HLA in healthy donors. Primers: 60 Vbeta forward and 13 Jbeta reverse. Sequencing used immunoSEQ multiplex PCR; TCRdb keeps in-frame clones, though not all of them. Altogether 95,000 to 150,000 clones are present, approximately 78% being singletons, with the ten largest covering 3.3%. The sample was PBMCs. These receptors all come from a woman aged 25 to 39 in good health and CMV-seropositive.

The V and J genes are TRBV11-2 and TRBJ2-5, with 9 bases matching TRBD2. The germline gives CDR1 SGHAT, CDR2 FQNNGV. V shed 1 base, J shed 5 bases, and the junction held 8 bases outside the gene matches. The CDR3 spans 16 residues. The CDR3 DNA reads as TGTGCCAGCAGCTTAGGGGCATCTAGCGGGGACGAGACCCAGTACTTC. Translating it yields CASSLGASSGDETQYF.

The CDR3 loop is CASSSHLYGGGETQYF. The CDR3 bases are TGTGCCAGCAGCTCCCATCTTTACGGGGGTGGAGAGACCCAGTACTTC. This chain connects TRBV5-6 to TRBJ2-5, with D perhaps matching TRBD2 (6 bases). In germline, CDR1 is SGHDT, CDR2 YYEEEE. The germline V and J ends were trimmed by 3 bases and 4 bases, with 19 bases remaining between them. The CDR3 is made up of 16 amino acids.

The V and J genes are TRBV6-6 and TRBJ2-7; no clear D gene. Trimming left V 7 bases short and J 8 bases short, with 18 bases between. Germline loops: CDR1 MNHNY, CDR2 SVGAGI (reference sequence). This CDR3 spans 13 amino acids. CDR3 sequence reads: CASTTDPTRKQYF. CDR3 sequence (DNA): TGTGCCAGCACCACAGATCCTACGAGAAAGCAGTACTTC.

This clone has more than one count but fewer than ten. The CDR3 here is CASSPESGELFF. The DNA for the CDR3 is TGTGCCAGCAGCCCCGAGAGCGGGGAGCTGTTTTTT. This chain uses TRBV5-4 with TRBJ2-2; D unresolved. Germline assignment: CDR1 SGHNT and CDR2 YYREEE (reference sequence). This CDR3 comprises 12 residues. V was clipped by 4 bases and J by 7 bases, with 8 bases between them.

This clone showed up just once. The chain combines TRBV4-3 with TRBJ2-2, with D perhaps matching TRBD1 (5 bases). Germline assignment: CDR1 LGHNA and CDR2 YSLEER. The CDR3 length is 15 residues. V dropped 2 bases and J dropped 4 bases, with 11 bases sitting between them. CDR3 DNA: TGCGCCAGCAGCCAAAGACAGCCGGGCACCGGGGAGCTGTTTTTT. Residues: CASSQRQPGTGELFF.

This chain joins TRBV4-3 and TRBJ2-3; 8 bases agree with TRBD1. The ends lost 0 bases at V and 4 bases at J; junction bases unmatched: 3. There are 15 residues in the CDR3. Germline CDR1 is LGHNA and CDR2 is YSLEER. CDR3 coding DNA: TGCGCCAGCAGCCAAGACAGGGGGCAGGCAGATACGCAGTATTTT. As protein: CASSQDRGQADTQYF.

This rearrangement joins TRBV5-1 to TRBJ2-5; maybe TRBD1 (5 bases). Germline lookup yields CDR1 SGHRS and CDR2 YFSETQ. This CDR3 is built from 14 residues. With 3 bases removed from V and 4 bases from J, the gap between germline ends came to 13 bases. CDR3 in amino acids: CASSSGPPAETQYF. In nucleotides, the CDR3 is TGCGCCAGCAGCTCAGGGCCCCCGGCAGAGACCCAGTACTTC.